This TCR beta chain was found in a study of glioma-infiltrating T cells after dendritic cell vaccination (dated by TCRdb to about 2016). The study in broad terms: Of the roughly 15 glioblastoma patients in the cohort, all drawn from Phase I and II dendritic cell vaccination trials, 9 were newly diagnosed and 6 had recurrent disease. Tumor-infiltrating lymphocyte content was quantified and tumor and blood repertoires were compared in dendritic cell-vaccinated glioblastoma patients by deep sequencing of TCR beta CDR3 regions. The vaccine consisted of monocyte-derived dendritic cells cultured seven to eight days with IL-4 and GM-CSF, then pulsed overnight with autologous tumor lysate. Between the early 2000s and the early 2010s, the patients were given dendritic cell vaccination pulsed with autologous tumor lysate. Each patient got three intradermal injections of the dendritic cell vaccine, spaced at biweekly intervals, in the arm below the axilla. TCR sequencing metrics, including TIL content and tumor-blood repertoire overlap, were correlated with survival after dendritic cell vaccination. General study outcomes and caveats: The cohort was small and heterogeneous, with few patients having full blood and tumor sets and even fewer initial-recurrent tumor pairs. No direct relationship between TCR clonality and survival was found, suggesting a diverse polyclonal response may matter. The three-group TCR overlap response model was characterized as speculative, and prospective validation of the model was stated to be required. After dendritic cell vaccination, a higher estimated pretreatment TIL content predicted longer time to progression and longer overall survival.

The time point label corresponds to: after dendritic cell vaccination, including at tumor progression/relapse. Patients were selected for having adequate residual fresh-frozen tumor tissue and more than two years of available survival data. None of the glioblastoma patients carried an isocitrate dehydrogenase mutation, although molecular status otherwise varied. PBMC were collected before vaccination, two weeks after the third vaccination, and at tumor progression if progression occurred. The Qiagen DNeasy Blood extraction Kit was used for extraction of genomic DNA. Using the immunoSEQ assay, TCRB CDR3 regions were amplified from roughly 2.2 micrograms of genomic DNA, or from all available DNA when less than that was on hand. For multiplex PCR, 60 forward primers for TCR V beta segments and 13 reverse primers for J beta segments were used. To estimate the number of reads per starting template, synthetic control templates were added to each sample at limiting dilution. Sequencing produced 87 bp reads on the Illumina HiSeq System. From the authors' description of their analysis: PCR and sequencing errors were removed by merging closely related sequences with a nearest neighbor algorithm. TCR overlap was measured as the percentage of unique tumor TCR beta sequences that were also present in the peripheral blood of the same patient. TCRdb took over this immuneACCESS table, retaining in-frame rearrangements with V and J assigned. Such tables are incomplete; in checked studies, under half of the missing clones stem from an unresolved V gene, and the remainder is unexplained. D and trimming were read from the DNA, whereas the V and J calls and clone size are those reported in that table. Counted in this sample were about 46,000 clones; about 89% of them appeared once. The ten largest clones add up to around 5% of the sample.

CDR1 and CDR2 (SGHRS, YFSETQ) derive from the germline V gene. Including the terminal cysteine and phenylalanine, the CDR3 comprises 15 residues. Only the CDR3 DNA is retained, 45 bases long and in frame from the first base. V was cut back by 2 bases and J by 4 bases, leaving a gap of 13 bases between them. As regards this clone: It lacks a known antigen. Base-call qualities are not available, and no considerably larger clone is one nucleotide away.

Sequencing used blood, obtained after dendritic cell vaccination. The receptor comes from a human donor with glioblastoma. The chain is assembled from TRBV5-1 and TRBJ2-1; TRBD2 is perhaps the D gene, given 6 matching bases. The CDR3 region: CASSFFSGKYNEQFF. The DNA sequence reads TGCGCCAGCAGCTTCTTTAGCGGTAAATACAATGAGCAGTTCTTC.